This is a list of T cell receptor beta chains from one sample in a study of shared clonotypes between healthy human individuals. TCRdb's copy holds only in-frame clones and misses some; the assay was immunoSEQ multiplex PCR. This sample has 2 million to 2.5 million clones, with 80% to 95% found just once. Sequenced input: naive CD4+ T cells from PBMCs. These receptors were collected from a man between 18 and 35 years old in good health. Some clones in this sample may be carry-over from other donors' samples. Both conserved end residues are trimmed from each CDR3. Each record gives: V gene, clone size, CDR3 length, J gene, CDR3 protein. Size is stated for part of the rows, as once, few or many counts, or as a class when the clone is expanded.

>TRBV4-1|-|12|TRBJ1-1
ASSQDQGNTEAF
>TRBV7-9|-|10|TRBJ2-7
ASSLEPYEQY
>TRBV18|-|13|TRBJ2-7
ASSPGSGVSYEQY
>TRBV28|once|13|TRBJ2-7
ASRSTGGQGNEQY
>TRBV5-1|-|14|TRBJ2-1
ASRSLREGSYNEQF
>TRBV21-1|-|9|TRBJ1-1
ASNWGTEAF
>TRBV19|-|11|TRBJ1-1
ASSREGVTEAF
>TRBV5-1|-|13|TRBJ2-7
ASSLATGLTYEQY
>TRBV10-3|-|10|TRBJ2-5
AASSVEETQY
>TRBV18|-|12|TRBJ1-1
TSSPGTVNTEAF
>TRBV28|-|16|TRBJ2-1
ASSLSSWAGASYNEQF
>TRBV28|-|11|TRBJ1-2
ASSTPTRNGYT
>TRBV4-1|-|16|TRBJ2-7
ASSQRQGIHPITYEQY
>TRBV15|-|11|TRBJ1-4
ATSTQREGELF
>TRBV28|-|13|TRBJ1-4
ASREWDTAGKKLF
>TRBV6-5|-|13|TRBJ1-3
ASSSDGDSGNTIY
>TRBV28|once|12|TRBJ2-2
ASSGGQNTGELF
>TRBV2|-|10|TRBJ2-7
ASSLDSGEQY
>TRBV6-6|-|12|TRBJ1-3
ASSYQGQGNTIY
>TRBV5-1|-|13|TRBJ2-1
ASSLSTSGYNEQF
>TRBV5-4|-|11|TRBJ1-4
ASSRTGNEKLF
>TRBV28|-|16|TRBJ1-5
ASSSPGGVKRSNQPQH
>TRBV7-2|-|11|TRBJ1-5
ASAGGSNQPQH
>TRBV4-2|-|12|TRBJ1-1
ASSQDPLNTEAF
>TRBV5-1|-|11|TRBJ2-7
ASSLGGEYEQY
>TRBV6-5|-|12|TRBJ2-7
ASSYSDSRREQY
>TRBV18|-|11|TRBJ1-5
ASSDLINQPQH
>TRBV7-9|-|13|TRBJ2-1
ASSFGAVAYNEQF
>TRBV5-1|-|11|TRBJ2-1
ASSFDRGNEQF
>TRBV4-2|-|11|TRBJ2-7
ASSQDSPREQY
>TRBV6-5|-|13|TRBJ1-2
ASSYRRTGWYGYT
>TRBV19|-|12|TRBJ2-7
ASTHSGSPYEQY
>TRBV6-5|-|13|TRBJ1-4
ASSYWGQGDEKLF
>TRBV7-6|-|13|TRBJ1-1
ASSTRDRDVAEAF
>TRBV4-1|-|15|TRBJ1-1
ASSQGVGRGVNTEAF
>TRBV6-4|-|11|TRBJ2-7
ASSDEVGSEQY
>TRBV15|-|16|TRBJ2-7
ATSRSFSLAGSPSEQY
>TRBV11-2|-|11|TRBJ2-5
ASSFSGNLEQY
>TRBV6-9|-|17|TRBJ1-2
ASDSEETWGSRRSYGYT
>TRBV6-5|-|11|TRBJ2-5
ATTRGLRETQY
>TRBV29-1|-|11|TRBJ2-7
SVVGTGFYEQY
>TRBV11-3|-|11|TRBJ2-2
ASSVGGTGELF
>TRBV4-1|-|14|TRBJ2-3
ASSQDRAGRGDTQY
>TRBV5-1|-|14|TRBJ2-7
ASARTFTGGSYEQY
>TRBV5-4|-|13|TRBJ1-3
ASSFQGAQLGPIY
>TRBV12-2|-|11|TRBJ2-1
ASRWDLGREQF
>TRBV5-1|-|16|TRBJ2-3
ASSSSPGLAGEGDTQY
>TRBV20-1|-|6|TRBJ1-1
SPKGAF
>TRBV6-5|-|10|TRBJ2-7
ASLGHSYEQY
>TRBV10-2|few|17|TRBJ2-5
ASSAFLGVAGSPKETQY
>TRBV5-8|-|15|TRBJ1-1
ASSPGGQGLRNTEAF
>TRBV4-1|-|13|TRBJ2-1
ASRREVTSYNEQF
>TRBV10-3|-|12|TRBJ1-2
AISESRAGRGYT
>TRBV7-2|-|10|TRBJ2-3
ASSLIAGTQY
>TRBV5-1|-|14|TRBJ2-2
ASSVLLAANTGELF
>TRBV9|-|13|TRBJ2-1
ASSVGGGTANEQF
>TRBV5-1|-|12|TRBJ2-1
ASSRGDQYNEQF
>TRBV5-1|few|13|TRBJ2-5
ASTLRDSAQETQY
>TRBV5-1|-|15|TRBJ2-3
ASSLPTGGSRLDTQY
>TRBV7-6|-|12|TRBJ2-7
ASSLAGTAGEQY